The rows below give T cell receptor beta chains drawn from one sample of a study of T cells in Graves' hyperthyroidism and ophthalmopathy. In TCRdb, the multiplex PCR reads were re-called with MiXCR into one record per CDR3 protein. Found here are about 590,000 distinct CDR3 sequences, around 14% of them singletons; the top ten hold around 7.3%. Input material: blood. The receptors were sampled from a woman in her twenties or thirties with Graves' hyperthyroidism. The CDR3 runs from the conserved cysteine through the conserved F or W. The D gene is left open where the match is weak. Clone size is given for some rows only: seen once, a few or many times, or a class if the clone is expanded.

TRBV12-3/TRBV12-4	TRBD1	.	TRBJ1-3	CASGTGVYFGNTIYF
TRBV20-1	.	many	TRBJ2-1	CSARVLNEQFF
TRBV19	.	few	TRBJ1-5	CASSPVGEANQPQHF
TRBV7-2	TRBD2	many	TRBJ2-1	CASSRPGLGANEQFF
TRBV30	.	.	TRBJ1-1	CARSVGVNTEAFF
TRBV24-1	.	many	TRBJ2-5	CATSDSRGRSETQYF
TRBV6-1	TRBD2	.	TRBJ2-1	CASSHVRGSSYNEQFF
TRBV6-1	.	few	TRBJ2-7	CASRRAGLSYEQYF
TRBV20-1	.	.	TRBJ1-5	CSAKPGDSNQPQHF
TRBV4-3	.	many	TRBJ2-7	CASSQDLTYEQYF